This T cell receptor beta chain was recovered during a study of blood T cell repertoires in COVID-19. Study-level background: The United States, Italy and Spain supplied acute and convalescent COVID-19 samples.

The length of the CDR3 is 14 residues. From germline, CDR1 is SEHNR and CDR2 FQNEAQ (reference sequence). Trimming cost V 5 bases and J 8 bases; bases outside gene matches: 8. The data were produced by immunoSEQ multiplex PCR, yet TCRdb's version contains in-frame clones alone and is incomplete. The sample yields about 160,000 clones, about 84% seen once. The chain couples TRBV7-9 to TRBJ1-2; TRBD1 matches 10 bases. This sequence originates from a man between 40 and 49 years old who had recovered from COVID-19. Sequenced: PBMCs or T cells enriched from blood (not recorded which). For the CDR3, the DNA is TGTGCCAGCAGCCGACCGACAGGGGGCCGCGGCTACACCTTC. It specifies CASSRPTGGRGYTF. Complete variable domain (other parts from reference TRBV7-9 and TRBJ1-2): DTGVSQNPRHKITKRGQNVTFRCDPISEHNRLYWYRQTLGQGPEFLTYFQNEAQLEKSRLLSDRFSAERPKGSFSTLEIQRTEQGDSAMYLCASSRPTGGRGYTFGSGTRLTVV.